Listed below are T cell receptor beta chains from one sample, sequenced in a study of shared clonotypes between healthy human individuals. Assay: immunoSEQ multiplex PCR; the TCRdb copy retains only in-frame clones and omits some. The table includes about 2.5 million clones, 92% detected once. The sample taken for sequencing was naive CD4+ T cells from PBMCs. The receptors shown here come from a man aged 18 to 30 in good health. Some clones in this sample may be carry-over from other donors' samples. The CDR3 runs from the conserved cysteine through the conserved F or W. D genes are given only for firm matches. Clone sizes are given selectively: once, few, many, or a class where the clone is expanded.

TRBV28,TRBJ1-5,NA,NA,TGTGCCAGCATACCCAGCCTCAATCAGCCCCAGCATTTT,CASIPSLNQPQHF
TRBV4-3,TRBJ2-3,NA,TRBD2,TGCGCCAGCAGCCAAGATTCTGGGACTAGCGGGAGGTCGGATACGCAGTATTTT,CASSQDSGTSGRSDTQYF
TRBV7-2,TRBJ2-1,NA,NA,TGTGCCAGCAGCTTAGGTACCGGGACCTACAATGAGCAGTTCTTC,CASSLGTGTYNEQFF
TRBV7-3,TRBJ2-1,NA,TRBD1,TGTGCCAGCAGCTTAGTAGTAATGGACAGGGGCAATGAGCAGTTCTTC,CASSLVVMDRGNEQFF
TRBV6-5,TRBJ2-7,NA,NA,TGTGCCAGCAGTCGTAGTGGGATCGAGCAGTACTTC,CASSRSGIEQYF
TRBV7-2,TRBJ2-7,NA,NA,TGTGCCAGCAGGAAAGCGGGGACAAACCCCACCTACGAGCAGTACTTC,CASRKAGTNPTYEQYF
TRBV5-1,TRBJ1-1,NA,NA,TGCGCCAGCAGCGAACAGGGTACTGAAGCTTTCTTT,CASSEQGTEAFF
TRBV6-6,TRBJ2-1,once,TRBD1,TGTGCCAGCAGTTACCTTCAGGGGGCTGCGGATGAGCAGTTCTTC,CASSYLQGAADEQFF
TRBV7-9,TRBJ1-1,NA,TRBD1,TGTGCCAGCAGCAAGGGACAGGTCGTAATGGCTTTCTTT,CASSKGQVVMAFF
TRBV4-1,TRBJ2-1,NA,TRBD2,TGCGCCAGCAGACAAGCAGCCGGGACTAGCATCAATGAGCAGTTCTTC,CASRQAAGTSINEQFF
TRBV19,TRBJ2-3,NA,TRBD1,TGTGCCAGTAGCAATCAGGGGGCGGCAGATACGCAGTATTTT,CASSNQGAADTQYF
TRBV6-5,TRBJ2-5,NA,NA,TGTGCCAGCAGTGGGTTGGGGCAGACCCAGTACTTC,CASSGLGQTQYF
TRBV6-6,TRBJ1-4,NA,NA,TGTGCCACCCTGGATAGGAGTTATGAAAAACTGTTTTTT,CATLDRSYEKLFF
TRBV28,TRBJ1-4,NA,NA,TGTGCCAGCAGTTGGGGGGAGGAAAAACTGTTTTTT,CASSWGEEKLFF
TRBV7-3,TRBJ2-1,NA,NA,TGTGCCAGCAGCAAAAACCGGGAACGTGAGCAGTTCTTC,CASSKNREREQFF
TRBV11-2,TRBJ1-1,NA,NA,TGTGCCAGCAGCCACCAAAATCCAGTTTTCTTT,CASSHQNPVFF
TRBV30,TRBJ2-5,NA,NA,TGTGCCTGGAGTCCTCCTTTCGTGATTGCAATGGGGACCCAGTACTTC,CAWSPPFVIAMGTQYF
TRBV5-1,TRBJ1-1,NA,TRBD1,TGCGCCAGCGGGCGGGGCTCAGGGGGAACTGAAGCTTTCTTT,CASGRGSGGTEAFF
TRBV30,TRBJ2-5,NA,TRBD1,TGTGCCTGGAGCCCCCGAGGACAGGGCCCCCAGAAGACCCAGTACTTC,CAWSPRGQGPQKTQYF
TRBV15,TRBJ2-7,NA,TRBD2,TGTGCCACCAGTCCGGGACGCGGGAGTCGCGAGCAGTACTTC,CATSPGRGSREQYF
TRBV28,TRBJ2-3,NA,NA,TGTGCCAGCAAAAGCCCCCTATCCTCAGATACGCAGTATTTT,CASKSPLSSDTQYF
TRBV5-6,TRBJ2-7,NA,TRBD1,TGTGCCAGCAGAGCCGGGACAGGGGGCCTCGAGCAGTACTTC,CASRAGTGGLEQYF
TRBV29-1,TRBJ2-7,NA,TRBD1,TGCAGCGTTGGGGGGACAGCCCGCGAGCAGTACTTC,CSVGGTAREQYF
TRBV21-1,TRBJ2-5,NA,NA,TGTGCCAGCAGCAAGCTTTCCGGGACCGTCGGTCAACCCCGGCGGACCCAGTACTTC,CASSKLSGTVGQPRRTQYF
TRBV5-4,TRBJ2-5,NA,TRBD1,TGTGCCAGCAGTCCCGCCCGGCACAGGGGGGAGACCCAGTACTTC,CASSPARHRGETQYF
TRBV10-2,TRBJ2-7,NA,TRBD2,TGCGCCAGCAGTGAGTCTGGGACTAGCGTCGACGAGCAGTACTTC,CASSESGTSVDEQYF
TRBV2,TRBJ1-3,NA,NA,TGTGCCAGCAGTGAAGTGGCCCACCCGACTGGAAACACCATATATTTT,CASSEVAHPTGNTIYF
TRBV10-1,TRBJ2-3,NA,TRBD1,TGCGCCAGCAACTCCGGACAGGCAGATACGCAGTATTTT,CASNSGQADTQYF
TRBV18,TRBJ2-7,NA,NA,TGTGCCAGCTCACCAACGACAAACGAGCAGTACTTC,CASSPTTNEQYF
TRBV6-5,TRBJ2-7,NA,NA,TGTGCCAGCAGTAGCGGAGGCAAACCCTACGAGCAGTACTTC,CASSSGGKPYEQYF
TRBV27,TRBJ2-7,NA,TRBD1,TGTGCCAGCAGGCGTACCATCCCTGGGTACAGGGGTTACGAGCAGTACTTC,CASRRTIPGYRGYEQYF
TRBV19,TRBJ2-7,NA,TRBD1,TGTGCCAGTACTTCTTTGAGGACAGGCGACGAGCAGTACTTC,CASTSLRTGDEQYF